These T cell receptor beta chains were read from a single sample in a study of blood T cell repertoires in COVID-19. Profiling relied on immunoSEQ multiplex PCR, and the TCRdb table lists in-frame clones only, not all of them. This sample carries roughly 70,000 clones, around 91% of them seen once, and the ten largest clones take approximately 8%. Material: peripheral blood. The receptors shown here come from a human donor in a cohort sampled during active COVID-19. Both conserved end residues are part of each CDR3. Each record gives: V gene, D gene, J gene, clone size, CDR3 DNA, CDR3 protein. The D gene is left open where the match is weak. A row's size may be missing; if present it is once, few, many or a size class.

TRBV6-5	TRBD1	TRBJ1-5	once	TGTGCCAGCAGCCCAGGGGGCGGGATGGAGCCCCAGCATTTT	CASSPGGGMEPQHF
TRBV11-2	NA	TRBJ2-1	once	TGTGCCAGCAGCCTAGTCCCTGGGCCAAGCTCCTACAATGAGCAGTTCTTC	CASSLVPGPSSYNEQFF
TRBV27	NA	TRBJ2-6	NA	TGTGCCAGCAGTGGTCAACAGCCCACCCAGGGTTCTGGGGCCAACGTCCTGACTTTC	CASSGQQPTQGSGANVLTF
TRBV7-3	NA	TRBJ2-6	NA	TGTGCCAGCAGCTTAAATTCGGGTAGTGGGGCCAACGTCCTGACTTTC	CASSLNSGSGANVLTF
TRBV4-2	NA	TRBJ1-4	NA	TGTGCCAGCAGCCAAGTGCCGAGGAGTTCGAATGAAAAACTGTTTTTT	CASSQVPRSSNEKLFF
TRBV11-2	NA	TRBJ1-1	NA	TGTGCCAGCAGCGTTAAGGCAGGGATGAACACTGAAGCTTTCTTT	CASSVKAGMNTEAFF
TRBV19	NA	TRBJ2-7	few	TGTGCCAGTAGTAACCAACTTGGGACGGAGGGCTACGAGCAGTACTTC	CASSNQLGTEGYEQYF
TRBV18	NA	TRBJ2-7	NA	TGTGCCAGCTCACCACCGATGGGGCCTCCTGAGCAGTACTTC	CASSPPMGPPEQYF
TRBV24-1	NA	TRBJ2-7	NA	TGTGCCACCAGTGACCCCCGCGGGGCAGGGGGTTACGAGCAGTACTTC	CATSDPRGAGGYEQYF
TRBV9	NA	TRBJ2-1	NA	TGTGCCAGCAGAGGACAGGGAGGGAATGAGCAGTTCTTC	CASRGQGGNEQFF
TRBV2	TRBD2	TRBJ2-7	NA	TGTGCCAGCGGGACTAGCCTCTACGAGCAGTACTTC	CASGTSLYEQYF
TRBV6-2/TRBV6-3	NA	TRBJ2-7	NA	TGTGCCAGCAGTTACCCTCGGGAACCCTACGAGCAGTACTTC	CASSYPREPYEQYF
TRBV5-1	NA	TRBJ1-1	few	TGCGCCAGCAGCTTGGGAGGAGGCACTGAAGCTTTCTTT	CASSLGGGTEAFF
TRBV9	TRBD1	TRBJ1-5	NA	TGTGCCAGCAGCGTAGGGGGACAGGCCACCGATCAGCCCCAGCATTTT	CASSVGGQATDQPQHF
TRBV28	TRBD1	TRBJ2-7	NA	TGTGCCAGCAGTTTCCGACAGGGGGCGCTTGTCGAGCAGTACTTC	CASSFRQGALVEQYF
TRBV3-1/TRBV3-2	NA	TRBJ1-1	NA	TGTGCCAGCAGCCAAGGGGGAAAGGGCGGGAAAGCTTTCTTT	CASSQGGKGGKAFF
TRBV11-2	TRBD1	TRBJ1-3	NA	TGTGCCAGCAGCTTTAGTAGGGGACAGGGAGCTGGAAACACCATATATTTT	CASSFSRGQGAGNTIYF
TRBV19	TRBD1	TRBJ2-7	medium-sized	TGTGCCAGTAGCGGGACAGGGTCGTACGAGCAGTACTTC	CASSGTGSYEQYF
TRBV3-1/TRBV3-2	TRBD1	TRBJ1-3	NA	TGTGCCAGCAGCCCGGACAGGCTTTACTCTGGAAACACCATATATTTT	CASSPDRLYSGNTIYF
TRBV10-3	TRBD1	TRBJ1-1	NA	TGTGCCATCAGTGAGGGCGGGAAGGGGGCTTACACTGAAGCTTTCTTT	CAISEGGKGAYTEAFF
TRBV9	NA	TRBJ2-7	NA	TGTGCCAGCAGCGACGGGACTCCGGACGAGCAGTACTTC	CASSDGTPDEQYF
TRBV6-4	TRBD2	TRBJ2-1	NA	TGTGCCAGCAGTGACAGCGGGGGGGCTGTCGATGAGCAGTTCTTC	CASSDSGGAVDEQFF
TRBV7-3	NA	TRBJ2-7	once	TGTGCCAGCAGCTACCGGAGGGGTGACGAGCAGTACTTC	CASSYRRGDEQYF
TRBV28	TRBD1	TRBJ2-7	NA	TGTGCCAGCAGCCTAGGGGGACAGGGGAGGGAGCAGTACTTC	CASSLGGQGREQYF
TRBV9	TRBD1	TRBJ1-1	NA	TGTGCCAGCAGCCCCGGGACAGGGGAGAACACTGAAGCTTTCTTT	CASSPGTGENTEAFF
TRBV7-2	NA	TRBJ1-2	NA	TGTGCCAGCAGCTTAGATATTAGCGGGGGGCCGCGCACCTTC	CASSLDISGGPRTF
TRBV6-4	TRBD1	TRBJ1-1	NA	TGTGCCAGGCTTAACAGGGGGCGTACTGAAGCTTTCTTT	CARLNRGRTEAFF
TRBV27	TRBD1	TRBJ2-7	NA	TGTGCCAGCAGGACCACAGGGGCGGAGACGTATTACGAGCAGTACTTC	CASRTTGAETYYEQYF
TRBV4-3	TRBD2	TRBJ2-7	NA	TGCGCCAGCAGCCAAGTATGGGGGGGTACCTACGAGCAGTACTTC	CASSQVWGGTYEQYF
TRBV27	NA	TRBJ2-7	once	TGTGCCAGCAGTTTGGCGGGGCAGACTGCCTACGAGCAGTACTTC	CASSLAGQTAYEQYF
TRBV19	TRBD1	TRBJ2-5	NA	TGTGCCAGTAAGGGACAGGCGCAAGAGACCCAGTACTTC	CASKGQAQETQYF
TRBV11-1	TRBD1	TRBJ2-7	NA	TGTGCCAGCAGTTCCGACAGGGTGGACGAGCAGTACTTC	CASSSDRVDEQYF
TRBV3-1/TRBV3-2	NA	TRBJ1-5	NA	TGTGCCAGCAGCCAAGGCAATGCGGGGAATCAGCCCCAGCATTTT	CASSQGNAGNQPQHF
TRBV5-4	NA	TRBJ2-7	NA	TGTGCCAGCAGCCGTCCGGACAGCTACGAGCAGTACTTC	CASSRPDSYEQYF
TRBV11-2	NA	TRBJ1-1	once	TGTGCCAGCAGCTTTAGTTACAGGGTTGGAACTGAAGCTTTCTTT	CASSFSYRVGTEAFF
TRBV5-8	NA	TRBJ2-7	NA	TGTGCCAGCAGCTTCCGACGGGGGGCGAACGAGCAGTACTTC	CASSFRRGANEQYF
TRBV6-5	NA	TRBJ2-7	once	TGTGCCAGCACGGGGGTGGAGTCCTACGAGCAGTACTTC	CASTGVESYEQYF
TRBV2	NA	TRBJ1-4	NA	TGTGCCAGCATGATTCAGGGCGTCGACGGTGAAAAACTGTTTTTT	CASMIQGVDGEKLFF
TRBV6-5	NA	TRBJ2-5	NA	TGTGCCAGCTCGACTCAGCTCCACGAGACCCAGTACTTC	CASSTQLHETQYF
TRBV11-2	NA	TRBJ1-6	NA	TGTGCCAGCAGCTCAAGACAGGATAGGGACTCCTATAATTCACCCCTCCACTTT	CASSSRQDRDSYNSPLHF
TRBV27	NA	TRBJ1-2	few	TGTGCCAGCAGTTTTCGACAGTACTATGGCTACACCTTC	CASSFRQYYGYTF
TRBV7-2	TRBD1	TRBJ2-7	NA	TGTGCCAGCAGCCTCGCTACGGGAGTTCGACAGGGGTTTACCTACGAGCAGTACTTC	CASSLATGVRQGFTYEQYF
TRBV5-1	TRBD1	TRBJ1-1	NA	TGCGCCAGCAGCCTTACAGGGGGGGATACTATGAACACTGAAGCTTTCTTT	CASSLTGGDTMNTEAFF
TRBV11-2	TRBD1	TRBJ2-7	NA	TGTGCCAGCAGCTTTGGGACAGGGGCGATCGAGCAGTACTTC	CASSFGTGAIEQYF
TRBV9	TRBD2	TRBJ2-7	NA	TGTGCCAGCAGCGCAGCTCTTCCCTTTCCGGGGGGAAGCTCCTACGAGCAGTACTTC	CASSAALPFPGGSSYEQYF
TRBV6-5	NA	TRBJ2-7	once	TGTGCCAGCCGGGACACCTACGAGCAGTACTTC	CASRDTYEQYF
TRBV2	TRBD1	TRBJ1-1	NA	TGTGCCAGCCTTCACGACAGGGCGGTAACTGAAGCTTTCTTT	CASLHDRAVTEAFF
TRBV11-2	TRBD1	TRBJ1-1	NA	TGTGCCAGCTCCTCGGGTAGGGGGCTTAGAACTGAAGCTTTCTTT	CASSSGRGLRTEAFF
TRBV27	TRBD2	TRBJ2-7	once	TGTGCCAGCAGTCTAGCGGGGATCAGCTACGAGCAGTACTTC	CASSLAGISYEQYF
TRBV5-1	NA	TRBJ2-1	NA	TGCGCCAGCACCGCGGCGGGGAATGCCTACAATGAGCAGTTCTTC	CASTAAGNAYNEQFF
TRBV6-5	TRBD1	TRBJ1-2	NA	TGTGCCAGCAGTTACTCGAATCGGGACAGGGTTCGCGGCTACACCTTC	CASSYSNRDRVRGYTF
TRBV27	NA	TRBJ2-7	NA	TGTGCCAGCAGTCTCACAGGACAGCCCTCCTACGAGCAGTACTTC	CASSLTGQPSYEQYF
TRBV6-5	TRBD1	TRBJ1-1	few	TGTGCCAGCAGTCAAACAGGGGCTGGGACTGAAGCTTTCTTT	CASSQTGAGTEAFF
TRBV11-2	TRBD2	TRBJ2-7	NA	TGTGCCAGCAGCTTAGGCCGGCGGGGGGAGGGCGAGCAGTACTTC	CASSLGRRGEGEQYF
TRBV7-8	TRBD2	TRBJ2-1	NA	TGTGCCAGCAGCTTGGGGGGGTCCTACAATGAGCAGTTCTTC	CASSLGGSYNEQFF
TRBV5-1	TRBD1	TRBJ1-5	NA	TGCGCCAGCAGCTTGGGGACAGGGGGCAATCAGCCCCAGCATTTT	CASSLGTGGNQPQHF
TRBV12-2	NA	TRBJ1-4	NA	TGTGCAAGTCGCTTAGGTGCGTTTAATGAAAAACTGTTTTTT	CASRLGAFNEKLFF
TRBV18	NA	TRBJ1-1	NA	TGTGCCAGCTCACGGGGGCGCGGGGGGACGAACACTGAAGCTTTCTTT	CASSRGRGGTNTEAFF
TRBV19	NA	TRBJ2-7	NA	TGTGCCAGTAGTATAGGGGCTAACTCCTACGAGCAGTACTTC	CASSIGANSYEQYF
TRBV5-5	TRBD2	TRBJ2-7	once	TGTGCCAGCAGCGTCGCGGGGGACGAGCAGTACTTC	CASSVAGDEQYF